The 14 T cell receptor beta chains given below trace back to one sample, sequenced in a study of a mutant IDH1 vaccine in newly diagnosed glioma (dated by TCRdb to the early 2020s). Interpreted using the paper, the time point label stands for: week 5, during vaccination. Every vaccine dose consisted of 300 ug of a 20-mer mutant IDH1 peptide in Montanide, administered subcutaneously together with topical imiquimod. Their antigen targets remain unknown. Libraries were constructed by the immunoSEQ multiplex PCR assay. TCRdb re-hosts the immuneACCESS table, in-frame sequences only. Its copies lack some clones; in the studies checked, an unresolved V gene accounts for under half of them, and the cause for the rest is not known. This sample comprises under 30,000 clones, about 77% of them detected only once. Less than 9.5% of the sample is in the top ten clones. The sample in question was PBMCs, obtained from a glioma patient whose treatment included an IDH1 peptide vaccine. These receptors originate from a middle-aged man with glioma.

The chain recombines TRBV18 with TRBJ1-1; 9 bases map to TRBD1. The CDR3 loop spans 16 amino acids. The V segment lost 3 bases and the J segment 3 bases; nucleotides outside the gene matches: 8. Germline values: CDR1 KGHSH, CDR2 LQKENI. CDR3 loop: CASSPQGQGPYTEAFF. Here the CDR3 DNA reads TGTGCCAGCTCACCTCAGGGACAGGGCCCCTACACTGAAGCTTTCTTT.

This chain uses TRBV27 with TRBJ2-1, with D unclear. Germline CDR1 is MNHEY and CDR2 is SMNVEV (reference sequence). Trimming took 2 bases from V and 10 from J, leaving 6 bases between them. The CDR3 is 11 residues long. The CDR3 reads CASSLGQEQFF. The CDR3 region has the DNA TGTGCCAGCAGTTTAGGGCAGGAGCAGTTCTTC.

The chain couples TRBV6-1 to TRBJ1-5; D gene ambiguous. Trimming removed 3 bases at V and 5 bases at J, with 8 bases between. Germline CDR1 reads MNHNS; CDR2 reads SASEGT. CDR3 size: 13 residues. The CDR3 sequence: CASSDREDQPQHF. CDR3 sequence (DNA): TGTGCCAGCAGTGACCGAGAAGATCAGCCCCAGCATTTT.

V gene TRBV10-3 combines with J gene TRBJ1-2, with TRBD1 matching over 7 bases. The germline gives CDR1 ENHRY, CDR2 SYGVKD. This CDR3 has 13 residues. The V segment lost 10 bases and the J segment 6 bases; nucleotides outside the gene matches: 11. As DNA, the CDR3 is TGTGCCACCCAGGGGGTAGAAGAGGATGGCTACACCTTC. This sequence encodes CATQGVEEDGYTF.

V usage is TRBV7-2 and J usage is TRBJ1-1; D might be TRBD1 (5 bases). CDR3 length: 11 amino acids. Germline lookup yields CDR1 SGHTA and CDR2 FQGNSA. The germline V and J ends were trimmed by 9 bases and 4 bases, with 9 bases remaining between them. The CDR3 nucleotides are TGTGCCAGTCAGGGTGGCACTGAAGCTTTCTTT. Its translation is CASQGGTEAFF. Complete variable domain (other parts from reference TRBV7-2 and TRBJ1-1): GAGVSQSPSNKVTEKGKDVELRCDPISGHTALYWYRQSLGQGLEFLIYFQGNSAPDKSGLPSDRFSAERTGGSVSTLTIQRTQQEDSAVYLCASQGGTEAFFGQGTRLTVV.

The table lists this clone with a few counts. CDR3 bases: TGTGCCAGCAGTGAAGCGGGGTCGCTGGGGCAGCCCCAGCATTTT. Translated: CASSEAGSLGQPQHF. The V gene is TRBV2, the J gene TRBJ1-5; D is uncertain. Trimming took 0 bases from V and 7 from J, leaving 13 bases between them. The CDR3 sequence is 15 residues long. CDR1 SNHLY and CDR2 FYNNEI come from the germline V gene.

This clone was seen more than once but under ten times. The gene calls are TRBV27 and TRBJ2-1, with 8 bases aligning to TRBD2. This CDR3 spans 13 amino acids. Germline assignment: CDR1 MNHEY and CDR2 SMNVEV (reference sequence). V was pared by 5 bases and J by 9 bases, with 6 bases of the junction left unmatched. The CDR3 DNA reads as TGTGCCAGCAGTGTCCACGGGGGGGGTGAGCAGTTCTTC. Its protein is CASSVHGGGEQFF.

The chain is built from TRBV6-5 and TRBJ2-7; D gene ambiguous. Germline values: CDR1 MNHEY, CDR2 SVGAGI. The CDR3 length is 13 residues. Trimming removed 10 bases at V and 1 base at J, with 14 bases between. The CDR3 DNA reads as TGTGCCACCTATCGAAACAAGTCCTACGAGCAGTACTTC. As protein: CATYRNKSYEQYF.

V and J are TRBV27 and TRBJ1-5, with 7 bases lining up with TRBD1. There are 14 residues in the CDR3. The J segment lost 3 bases and the V segment lost 6 bases, leaving 5 bases of the junction unmatched. The germline CDR1 and CDR2 sequences are MNHEY and SMNVEV (reference sequence). CDR3 sequence reads: CASSLQGSNQPQHF. CDR3 in DNA: TGTGCCAGCAGCCTACAGGGGTCCAATCAGCCCCAGCATTTT.

This clone was seen only once. J is TRBJ1-6 and V is TRBV30, with D unclear. V gave up 1 base and J gave up 6 bases, with 4 bases separating them. The CDR3 is made up of 12 amino acids. CDR1 and CDR2 from the germline V gene are GTSNPN and SVGIG (reference sequence). Here the CDR3 reads CAWSESNSPLHF. The CDR3, as DNA: TGTGCCTGGAGTGAATCTAATTCACCCCTCCACTTT.

The V call is TRBV1, the J call TRBJ2-3. TRBV1 constitutes a pseudogene. This CDR3 is built from 11 residues. The chain's CDR3 is CTSSQDDTQYF. CDR3 bases: TGCACCAGCAGCCAAGATGACACGCAGTATTTT.

This chain links TRBV5-6 with TRBJ2-1, with 13 bases matching TRBD2. CDR3 length: 16 residues. After removal of 4 bases from V and 6 bases from J, the junction contained 7 bases not matched to a gene. Germline V gives CDR1 SGHDT, CDR2 YYEEEE. The CDR3 here is CASSTGLAGVSNEQFF. In DNA, the CDR3 is TGTGCCAGCAGCACCGGACTAGCGGGAGTTTCCAATGAGCAGTTCTTC. Together with reference TRBV5-6 and TRBJ2-1, the CDR3 gives the full variable domain: DAGVTQSPTHLIKTRGQQVTLRCSPKSGHDTVSWYQQALGQGPQFIFQYYEEEERQRGNFPDRFSGHQFPNYSSELNVNALLLGDSALYLCASSTGLAGVSNEQFFGPGTRLTVL.

The V and J genes are TRBV21-1 and TRBJ1-1; the table gives TRBD1 as D, unverified against the DNA. TRBV21-1 is marked as a pseudogene. This CDR3 spans 13 amino acids. This chain's CDR3 is CASLPDREDGAFF. CDR3 DNA: TGTGCCAGCCTCCCCGACAGGGAGGATGGAGCTTTCTTT.

This chain connects TRBV21-1 to TRBJ1-3. TRBV21-1 is a documented pseudogene. This CDR3 has 17 amino acids. In DNA, the CDR3 is TGTGCCAGCAGCAAAGCCTTCGCGGGGCGCTCTGGAAACACCATATATTTT. It encodes CASSKAFAGRSGNTIYF.